These 23 T cell receptor beta chains were sequenced from one sample in a study of cytomegalovirus exposure and HLA in healthy donors. PCR primers comprised 60 Vbeta and 13 Jbeta primers. Produced via immunoSEQ multiplex PCR; TCRdb's table is partial and in-frame only. The sample has about 140,000 clones, about 76% seen once. Sequencing was performed on PBMCs. These receptors all come from a female donor in good health and CMV-seronegative.

The chain is built from TRBV2 and TRBJ2-6; D is ambiguous. This CDR3 spans 14 amino acids. Germline CDR1 SNHLY, CDR2 FYNNEI. With 2 bases removed from V and 0 bases from J, the gap between germline ends came to 2 bases. The CDR3 nucleotides read TGTGCCAGCAGTGAACTCTCTGGGGCCAACGTCCTGACTTTC. Translation gives CASSELSGANVLTF.

The chain combines TRBV27 with TRBJ2-3; 7 bases fit TRBD1. The CDR3 is 17 residues long. Losses at the gene ends were 2 bases for V and 1 base for J; bases not matched to a gene: 9. Per germline, CDR1 MNHEY and CDR2 SMNVEV (reference sequence). The CDR3 reads CASSLRVWTGGTDTQYF. Written as DNA, the CDR3 is TGTGCCAGCAGTTTAAGGGTGTGGACAGGAGGCACAGATACGCAGTATTTT.

The chain recombines TRBV9 with TRBJ2-7; 12 bases line up with TRBD2. This CDR3 has 15 amino acids. Germline V lookup: CDR1 SGDLS, CDR2 YYNGEE. Losses at the gene ends were 3 bases for V and 5 bases for J; bases not matched to a gene: 6. The CDR3 loop is CASSASSGRAHEQYF. The CDR3 bases are TGTGCCAGCAGCGCCTCTAGCGGGAGGGCCCACGAGCAGTACTTC.

V gene TRBV5-4 combines with J gene TRBJ2-3, with D uncertain. V lost 4 bases, J lost 1 base, and 13 bases lay in between. In germline, CDR1 is SGHNT, CDR2 YYREEE (reference sequence). This CDR3 is built from 15 residues. CDR3 residues: CASSRIPLGTDTQYF. CDR3 coding DNA: TGTGCCAGCAGCCGCATACCCCTAGGCACAGATACGCAGTATTTT. The complete variable domain, with remaining parts taken from reference TRBV5-4 and TRBJ2-3, reads ETGVTQSPTHLIKTRGQQVTLRCSSQSGHNTVSWYQQALGQGPQFIFQYYREEENGRGNFPPRFSGLQFPNYSSELNVNALELDDSALYLCASSRIPLGTDTQYFGPGTRLTVL.

The rearrangement joins TRBV27 to TRBJ1-6, with D perhaps TRBD1 (6 bases). The CDR3 spans 17 residues. Germline loops: CDR1 MNHEY, CDR2 SMNVEV (reference sequence). The germline V and J ends were trimmed by 8 bases and 5 bases, with 22 bases remaining between them. CDR3 in DNA: TGTGCCAGCCGTCCCCTTGCACAGGGCCCTGATAATTCACCCCTCCACTTT. This translates into CASRPLAQGPDNSPLHF.

V gene TRBV9 combines with J gene TRBJ1-2; a possible D gene is TRBD1 (6 bases). With 4 bases removed from V and 0 bases from J, the gap between germline ends came to 13 bases. Germline loops: CDR1 SGDLS, CDR2 YYNGEE. This CDR3 has 15 residues. The CDR3 sequence is CASSIGQTTNYGYTF. DNA of the CDR3: TGTGCCAGCAGCATCGGACAGACCACTAACTATGGCTACACCTTC.

The chain carries TRBV4-3 and TRBJ2-5; 10 bases match TRBD1. Germline CDR1 reads LGHNA; CDR2 reads YSLEER. Trimming removed 4 bases from V and 4 bases from J; junction bases left unmatched: 9. The CDR3 covers 16 residues. CDR3 amino acids: CASSRGDRGLRETQYF. CDR3 sequence (DNA): TGCGCCAGCAGCCGAGGAGACAGGGGGCTCCGAGAGACCCAGTACTTC.

This clone has a single count. This chain links TRBV15 with TRBJ2-4; TRBD1 aligns across 8 bases. CDR1 LNHNV and CDR2 YYDKDF come from the germline V gene (reference sequence). The CDR3 length is 12 residues. The ends lost 6 bases at V and 9 bases at J; junction bases unmatched: 4. CDR3 in DNA: TGTGCCACCAGTCCAGGGGGCATCATTCAGTACTTC. Protein sequence: CATSPGGIIQYF.

The chain employs TRBV5-1 and TRBJ2-5, with 12 nucleotides matching TRBD2. With V trimmed by 4 bases and J by 6 bases, 10 bases remained unmatched. Germline values: CDR1 SGHRS, CDR2 YFSETQ. The length of the CDR3 is 16 residues. CDR3 coding DNA: TGCGCCAGCAGCGCCCAGCTAGCGGGGGGGGTGAAGACCCAGTACTTC. The encoded protein is CASSAQLAGGVKTQYF.

This clone was counted between two and nine times. The rearrangement links TRBV6-5 to TRBJ1-5; unclear D gene. CDR1 and CDR2 (germline): MNHEY, SVGAGI. This CDR3 spans 14 amino acids. Trimming cost V 4 bases and J 0 bases, with 7 bases left between them. The CDR3 spells CASSSTYSNQPQHF. CDR3 DNA sequence: TGTGCCAGCAGTTCCACATATAGCAATCAGCCCCAGCATTTT.

This chain connects TRBV6-6 to TRBJ2-1; TRBD2 matches at 8 bases. The CDR3 sequence is 15 residues long. Germline trimming cut 7 bases from V and 0 bases from J; bases unmatched to any gene: 5. CDR1 is MNHNY, CDR2 SVGAGI, per germline (reference sequence). In nucleotides, the CDR3 is TGTGCCAGCAAACTACTAGCGGACTCCTACAATGAGCAGTTCTTC. It yields the protein CASKLLADSYNEQFF.

The chain uses TRBV4-1 and TRBJ2-5, with TRBD1 identical over 7 bases. The CDR3 runs to 13 residues. The germline gives CDR1 MGHRA, CDR2 YSYEKL. With 0 bases clipped from V and 11 bases from J, the junction kept 6 bases outside the gene matches. As DNA, the CDR3 is TGCGCCAGCAGCCAAGAGACAGGGTGCGCGCAGTACTTC. It encodes CASSQETGCAQYF.

This rearrangement joins TRBV4-1 to TRBJ2-7, with D perhaps TRBD1 (5 bases). Germline V gene data show CDR1 as MGHRA and CDR2 as YSYEKL. The CDR3 runs to 13 residues. Trimming left V 1 base short and J 7 bases short, with 11 bases between. The CDR3 loop is CASSQGRAWEQYF. The CDR3 coding sequence is TGCGCCAGCAGCCAAGGCAGGGCATGGGAGCAGTACTTC.

The rearrangement joins TRBV7-3 to TRBJ2-3, with TRBD2 as a possible D gene (5 bases). Trimming cost V 8 bases and J 0 bases, with 12 bases left between them. The CDR3 loop spans 14 amino acids. Germline CDR1 is SGHTA and CDR2 is FQGTGA. CDR3 amino acids: CASGSSPSTDTQYF. The CDR3 nucleotides are TGTGCCAGCGGGTCTAGCCCCAGCACAGATACGCAGTATTTT.

The chain combines TRBV5-6 with TRBJ1-1; no definite D call. Looked up from germline, CDR1 is SGHDT and CDR2 is YYEEEE. The CDR3 consists of 15 residues. The V end lost 2 bases, the J end lost 1 base, and 12 bases lay between the germline ends. The CDR3 DNA sequence: TGTGCCAGCAGCTTATATATAGACTGGAACACTGAAGCTTTCTTT. Protein product: CASSLYIDWNTEAFF.

The rearrangement joins TRBV15 to TRBJ2-1; 10 bases are shared with TRBD1. This CDR3 spans 18 amino acids. Looked up from germline, CDR1 is LNHNV and CDR2 is YYDKDF (reference sequence). V trimming: 1 base; J trimming: 2 bases; junction bases outside the gene matches: 8. The chain's CDR3 is CATSRGTGGELAYNEQFF. The CDR3 bases are TGTGCCACCAGCAGAGGGACAGGGGGAGAACTAGCCTACAATGAGCAGTTCTTC.

This clone occurred a few times. The V and J genes are TRBV15 and TRBJ2-1, with D maybe TRBD2 (5 bases). This CDR3 has 14 amino acids. In germline, CDR1 is LNHNV, CDR2 YYDKDF (reference sequence). V lost 1 base and J lost 6, with 10 bases in between. The CDR3 here is CATSRGGRSNEQFF. In nucleotides, the CDR3 is TGTGCCACCAGCAGAGGAGGGAGAAGCAATGAGCAGTTCTTC.

The chain joins TRBV29-1 to TRBJ1-3; 11 bases map to TRBD1. The CDR3 length is 14 residues. The trim removed 6 bases at V and 4 bases at J, leaving 5 bases unmatched. The germline V gene has CDR1 SQVTM and CDR2 ANQGSEA. The CDR3 protein is CSVGQGADGNTIYF. The CDR3 region has the DNA TGCAGCGTAGGACAGGGGGCGGACGGAAACACCATATATTTT.

The V call is TRBV27, the J call TRBJ1-2; 7 bases match TRBD1. This CDR3 has 16 residues. Germline V gene data show CDR1 as MNHEY and CDR2 as SMNVEV (reference sequence). Trimming removed 3 bases from V and 4 bases from J; junction bases left unmatched: 11. CDR3 in amino acids: CASSFGPASGGYGYTF. The DNA for the CDR3 is TGTGCCAGCAGTTTTGGACCTGCTTCAGGGGGCTATGGCTACACCTTC.

The V gene is TRBV28, the J gene TRBJ1-5, with a tentative D call TRBD1 (5 bases). The V and J ends lost 6 bases and 8 bases respectively, with 11 bases between them. The CDR3 totals 12 residues. Germline values: CDR1 MDHEN, CDR2 SYDVKM. The CDR3 loop is CASRPQQEPQHF. CDR3 in DNA: TGTGCCAGCAGACCACAACAGGAGCCCCAGCATTTT.

This chain's CDR3 is CSVRTGQQETQYF. CDR3 sequence (DNA): TGCAGCGTTAGGACAGGGCAGCAAGAGACCCAGTACTTC. The chain combines TRBV29-1 with TRBJ2-5, with 8 positions matching TRBD1. This CDR3 comprises 13 residues. Losses at the gene ends were 5 bases for V and 2 bases for J; bases not matched to a gene: 4. The germline CDR1 and CDR2 sequences are SQVTM and ANQGSEA. Variable domain in full (rest from reference TRBV29-1 and TRBJ2-5): SAVISQKPSRDICQRGTSLTIQCQVDSQVTMMFWYRQQPGQSLTLIATANQGSEATYESGFVIDKFPISRPNLTFSTLTVSNMSPEDSSIYLCSVRTGQQETQYFGPGTRLLVL.

The table lists this clone with a count of one. The V and J genes are TRBV6-1 and TRBJ1-2; 9 bases match TRBD1. Per germline, CDR1 MNHNS and CDR2 SASEGT. This CDR3 contains 12 residues. With V trimmed by 6 bases and J by 5 bases, 1 base remained unmatched. The CDR3 loop reads CASSGQGYGYTF. DNA of the CDR3: TGTGCCAGCAGCGGACAGGGGTATGGCTACACCTTC.

V is TRBV30 and J is TRBJ2-7; no firm D call. Germline V gene data show CDR1 as GTSNPN and CDR2 as SVGIG (reference sequence). The V end was cut by 2 bases, the J end by 1 base, with 6 bases between. This CDR3 region has 12 residues. CDR3 residues: CAWSWRSYEQYF. DNA of the CDR3: TGTGCCTGGAGTTGGCGGTCCTACGAGCAGTACTTC.